The sequence of this T cell receptor beta chain was determined in a study of T cell responses to AZD1222 COVID-19 vaccine. General study findings and limits: Scientists sampled the repertoires only once the peak T cell response had passed. Females made up more of the donors, who were largely white British, and clonal diversity may have come out too low. With dominance at 160-218 and 743-854, vaccine-associated CD4 TCRs spanned spike. Once two AZD1222 doses were given, Spike-specific TCR breadth and depth went up.

The data were produced by immunoSEQ multiplex PCR, yet TCRdb's version contains in-frame clones alone and is incomplete. The sample lists around 100,000 clones; roughly 90% were seen once. Details on this clone: What it recognizes is unknown.

V was clipped by 4 bases and J by 4 bases, with 28 bases between them. The CDR3 spans 19 residues. Germline values: CDR1 KGHDR, CDR2 SFDVKD. The TCR comes from an adult in good health. The chain employs TRBV24-1 and TRBJ2-7; no clear D. The specimen comprised peripheral blood, sampled on day 0 of AZD1222 vaccination. The CDR3 protein is CATSDPLSEVNHPLYEQYF. The DNA of the CDR3 is TGTGCCACCAGTGACCCCCTTTCAGAGGTCAATCATCCTCTTTACGAGCAGTACTTC.